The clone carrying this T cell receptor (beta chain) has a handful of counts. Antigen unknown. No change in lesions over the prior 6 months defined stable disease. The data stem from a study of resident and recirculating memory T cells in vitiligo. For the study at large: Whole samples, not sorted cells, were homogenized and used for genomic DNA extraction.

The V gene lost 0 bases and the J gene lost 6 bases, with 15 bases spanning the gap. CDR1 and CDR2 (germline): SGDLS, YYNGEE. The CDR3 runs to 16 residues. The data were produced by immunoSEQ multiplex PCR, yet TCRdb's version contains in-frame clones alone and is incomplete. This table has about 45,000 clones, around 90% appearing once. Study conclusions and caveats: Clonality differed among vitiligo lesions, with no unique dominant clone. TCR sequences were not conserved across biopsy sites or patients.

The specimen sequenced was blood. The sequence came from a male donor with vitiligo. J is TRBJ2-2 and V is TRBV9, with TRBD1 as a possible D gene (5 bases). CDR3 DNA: TGTGCCAGCAGCGTAGGAGTAACAGGCCGGGCCGGGGAGCTGTTTTTT. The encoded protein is CASSVGVTGRAGELFF.